This TCR beta chain emerged from a study of T cells in narcolepsy. TCRdb keeps only in-frame clones here, not all; method: immunoSEQ multiplex PCR. The sample records some 32,000 clones, just under 80% being singletons. The junction had 8 bases not matched to a gene; V was cut back by 8 bases and J by 5 bases. Germline-derived CDR1 and CDR2 are SGHTA and FQGNSA. The CDR3 has 13 residues. The clonotype was recovered from a human donor with narcolepsy. The specimen sequenced was CD45RA- memory CD4+ T cells from PBMCs. The rearrangement joins TRBV7-2 to TRBJ1-1; 7 bases fit TRBD1. The CDR3 bases are TGTGCCAGCGGGACAGACTGGGGGACTGAAGCTTTCTTT. Translation: CASGTDWGTEAFF. The variable domain in full, with the rest retrieved from reference TRBV7-2 and TRBJ1-1, is GAGVSQSPSNKVTEKGKDVELRCDPISGHTALYWYRQSLGQGLEFLIYFQGNSAPDKSGLPSDRFSAERTGGSVSTLTIQRTQQEDSAVYLCASGTDWGTEAFFGQGTRLTVV.